A selection of T cell receptor beta chains follows, all from one sample in a study of cytomegalovirus exposure and HLA in healthy donors. Generated by immunoSEQ multiplex PCR, the TCRdb table keeps only in-frame clones and is missing some. This sample has 150,000 to 200,000 clones, with around 84% found just once. The sequencing sample was made of PBMCs. The source is a young man in good health and CMV-seropositive. Each CDR3 is given with its conserved first and last residue. The D gene is left open where the match is weak. Clone sizes are given selectively: once, few, many, or a class where the clone is expanded.

TRBV18	NA	NA	TRBJ2-2	TGTGCCAGCTCACCACCTCTTTCTCCGACTTTCACCGGGGAGCTGTTTTTT	CASSPPLSPTFTGELFF
TRBV6-5	NA	TRBD2	TRBJ2-1	TGTGCCAGCAGTCGCGGGGGTTACAATGAGCAGTTCTTC	CASSRGGYNEQFF
TRBV7-3	NA	NA	TRBJ2-7	TGTGCCAGCAGCTTAATCCGAACGGGTCGACACGAGCAGTACTTC	CASSLIRTGRHEQYF
TRBV27	NA	NA	TRBJ2-1	TGTGCCAGCAGGGTAGAGAGGGTCTCCTACAATGAGCAGTTCTTC	CASRVERVSYNEQFF
TRBV7-3	NA	NA	TRBJ1-1	TGTGCCAGCAGCCCTCCGACAGGACGGAACACTGAAGCTTTCTTT	CASSPPTGRNTEAFF
TRBV13	NA	NA	TRBJ2-3	TGTGCCAGCAGCTTAGGCCGAGATACGCAGTATTTT	CASSLGRDTQYF
TRBV18	few	NA	TRBJ2-1	TGTGCCAGCTCATCCCAGGCGGGTGAGCAGTTCTTC	CASSSQAGEQFF
TRBV30	NA	TRBD2	TRBJ2-5	TGTGCCTGGAGTGTAGCGGGAGTGGTGACCCAGTACTTC	CAWSVAGVVTQYF
TRBV6-4	NA	NA	TRBJ2-1	TGTGCCAGCAGCCGGAGCCAGTACAATGAGCAGTTCTTC	CASSRSQYNEQFF
TRBV19	NA	NA	TRBJ1-5	TGTGCCAGTAGTATAGATCTGGCTCAGCCCCAGCATTTT	CASSIDLAQPQHF
TRBV9	NA	NA	TRBJ2-5	TGTGCCAGCAGCCTAGCTCCTAGCCCGCAAGAGACCCAGTACTTC	CASSLAPSPQETQYF
TRBV4-3	NA	NA	TRBJ2-3	TGCGCCAGCAGCCAAGGTCTAAGCGGACCCACAGATACGCAGTATTTT	CASSQGLSGPTDTQYF
TRBV28	NA	NA	TRBJ2-7	TGTGCCAGCAGTTTCGGACAACGGCTGGGGCCTTTATCCGCCTACGAGCAGTACTTC	CASSFGQRLGPLSAYEQYF
TRBV7-9	NA	TRBD2	TRBJ2-3	TGTGCCAGCAGCTCGCGACTAGCGGGAACAGGTACGCAGTATTTT	CASSSRLAGTGTQYF
TRBV30	once	NA	TRBJ1-2	TGTGCCTGGAGTGAGAGAAAGGCAGGCTATGGCTACACCTTC	CAWSERKAGYGYTF
TRBV5-4	NA	NA	TRBJ1-2	TGTGCCAGCAGCTTGGTCCGGGGTGGGGAAAATAACTATGGCTACACCTTC	CASSLVRGGENNYGYTF
TRBV9	NA	NA	TRBJ2-7	TGTGCCAGCAGCGTAGAAGGGGTTACAGACGAGCAGTACTTC	CASSVEGVTDEQYF
TRBV9	NA	TRBD1	TRBJ1-5	TGTGCCAGCAGCTCGGACAGGTTAGAAACCTATAGCAATCAGCCCCAGCATTTT	CASSSDRLETYSNQPQHF
TRBV4-3	NA	TRBD2	TRBJ2-1	TGCGCCAGCAGCCAAGATCGGCGCGGGAGAGGCAATGAGCAGTTCTTC	CASSQDRRGRGNEQFF
TRBV15	NA	NA	TRBJ2-5	TGTGCCACCAGCAGAGCGGAAGAGACCCAGTACTTC	CATSRAEETQYF
TRBV5-1	NA	TRBD1	TRBJ1-4	TGCGCCAGCAGCGTCGGGACAGCTAATGAAAAACTGTTTTTT	CASSVGTANEKLFF
TRBV15	NA	NA	TRBJ1-1	TGTGCCACCAGCAGAGAACGACAGATGGGGACTGAAGCTTTCTTT	CATSRERQMGTEAFF
TRBV4-2	once	TRBD2	TRBJ2-7	TGTGCCAGCAGCCAAGAAGGCGGGAGTGGAGCCTACGAGCAGTACTTC	CASSQEGGSGAYEQYF
TRBV28	NA	NA	TRBJ2-1	TGTGCCAGCAGTCCGCCCCCACCCCCCTACTACAATGAGCAGTTCTTC	CASSPPPPPYYNEQFF
TRBV27	NA	TRBD2	TRBJ2-1	TGTGCCAGCAGTCTAGCGGGGAGGTCAAATGAGCAGTTCTTC	CASSLAGRSNEQFF
TRBV9	NA	NA	TRBJ2-7	TGTGCCAGCAGCGTAGGGGTACAGACATCCTACGAGCAGTACTTC	CASSVGVQTSYEQYF
TRBV19	NA	TRBD1	TRBJ2-7	TGTGCCAGTAAGGTCGGACAGGGAGGCGAGCAGTACTTC	CASKVGQGGEQYF
TRBV12-5	few	NA	TRBJ1-2	TGTGCTAGTGGCATCGGCGGGAACTTCTATGGCTACACCTTC	CASGIGGNFYGYTF
TRBV27	NA	NA	TRBJ2-5	TGTGCCAGCAGTTTAAGGGGAGGGACCCAGTACTTC	CASSLRGGTQYF
TRBV2	NA	TRBD1	TRBJ2-2	TGTGCCAGCCAAGGGACAGGGAGTCCGGAGAAGCTGTTTTTT	CASQGTGSPEKLFF
TRBV14	NA	NA	TRBJ2-5	TGTGCCAGCAGCCCGAGGGCGGGTATACCCAGGGAGACCCAGTACTTC	CASSPRAGIPRETQYF
TRBV30	NA	NA	TRBJ2-7	TGTGCCTGGAAACGGGGCTACGAGCAGTACTTC	CAWKRGYEQYF
TRBV6-6	NA	TRBD1	TRBJ2-7	TGTGCCAGCAGGGACAGGCTCGCCACCTACGAGCAGTACTTC	CASRDRLATYEQYF
TRBV9	NA	NA	TRBJ1-1	TGTGCCAGCAGCGTAGCCCCAGGTAAAAACACTGAAGCTTTCTTT	CASSVAPGKNTEAFF
TRBV30	NA	NA	TRBJ2-7	TGTGCCTGGAGTGTTGGTATCGGGTACGAGCAGTACTTC	CAWSVGIGYEQYF
TRBV29-1	few	NA	TRBJ2-2	TGCAGCGTTTTCAGGGGGGAGCTGTTTTTT	CSVFRGELFF
TRBV28	NA	TRBD2	TRBJ2-1	TGTGCCAGCAGTGGACTAGCCAACTACAATGAGCAGTTCTTC	CASSGLANYNEQFF
TRBV4-2	NA	NA	TRBJ1-3	TGTGCCAGCAGCCAAGATAAGGAAGAGGCTGGAAACACCATATATTTT	CASSQDKEEAGNTIYF
TRBV4-2	NA	NA	TRBJ2-2	TGTGCCAGCAGCCAAGATAAGGGGGGGGAGCTGTTTTTT	CASSQDKGGELFF
TRBV7-2	NA	NA	TRBJ2-1	TGTGCCAGCAGCTCATTCAGGGGTAGAAATGAGCAGTTCTTC	CASSSFRGRNEQFF
TRBV7-8	once	TRBD1	TRBJ2-1	TGTGCCAGCAGCCCCCGGGACAGGGGTTTGAATGAGCAGTTCTTC	CASSPRDRGLNEQFF
TRBV11-1	NA	TRBD1	TRBJ2-1	TGTGCCAGCAGCCCCCGGGACAGGGTTTACAATGAGCAGTTCTTC	CASSPRDRVYNEQFF
TRBV5-4	NA	NA	TRBJ2-7	TGTGCCTCCAGCACCGAGGGTAGAGATCGCTACGAGCAGTACTTC	CASSTEGRDRYEQYF
TRBV27	NA	TRBD2	TRBJ2-5	TGTGCCAGCAGACGCCGCTCGGGGGGTCGGCAAGAGACCCAGTACTTC	CASRRRSGGRQETQYF
TRBV4-3	once	NA	TRBJ2-1	TGCGCCAGCAGCCAAGTGAACAGGGCCTACAATGAGCAGTTCTTC	CASSQVNRAYNEQFF
TRBV10-3	NA	NA	TRBJ1-2	TGTGCCATCAGTGAGTCAGCAGGCAGGGGTGTAAGAAGCTATGGCTACACCTTC	CAISESAGRGVRSYGYTF
TRBV6-6	NA	NA	TRBJ1-2	TGTGCCAGCAATAAGGGAGACTACTACACCTTC	CASNKGDYYTF
TRBV7-8	NA	TRBD2	TRBJ2-4	TGTGCCAGCAGCTTAGGGTCACTAGCCGGGAGGGTGTTTGACAAAAACATTCAGTACTTC	CASSLGSLAGRVFDKNIQYF
TRBV7-3	once	TRBD2	TRBJ2-2	TGTGCCAGCAGCTTAACGGGGGGGAACGGGGAGCTGTTTTTT	CASSLTGGNGELFF
TRBV6-5	few	TRBD1	TRBJ2-7	TGTGCCAGCAGTTACACGACAGGGAGCTCCTACGAGCAGTACTTC	CASSYTTGSSYEQYF
TRBV29-1	NA	TRBD1	TRBJ2-1	TGCAGCGTTGGACAGGGGGCGGGGAGTGAGCAGTTCTTC	CSVGQGAGSEQFF
TRBV27	NA	TRBD2	TRBJ2-5	TGTGCCAGCAGTTCCCGTGGGACTAGCGGCCAAGAGACCCAGTACTTC	CASSSRGTSGQETQYF
TRBV4-2	once	NA	TRBJ1-2	TGTGCCAGCAGCCAAGAGTCCGGGTCAAACTATGGCTACACCTTC	CASSQESGSNYGYTF
TRBV28	NA	TRBD2	TRBJ2-1	TGTGCCAGCAGTTTACCAGGGAGGACTAGCGGGGCCTACAATGAGCAGTTCTTC	CASSLPGRTSGAYNEQFF
TRBV29-1	NA	TRBD1	TRBJ2-5	TGCAGCGTGGCGGCGTCAGGGGGCCTGGGGACCCAGTACTTC	CSVAASGGLGTQYF